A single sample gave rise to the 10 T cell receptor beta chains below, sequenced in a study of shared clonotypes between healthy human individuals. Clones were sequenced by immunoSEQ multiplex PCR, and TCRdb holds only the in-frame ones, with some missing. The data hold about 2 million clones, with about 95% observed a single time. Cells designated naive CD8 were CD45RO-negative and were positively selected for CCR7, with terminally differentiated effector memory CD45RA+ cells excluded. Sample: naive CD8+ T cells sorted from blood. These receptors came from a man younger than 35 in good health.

The CDR3 region has the DNA TGTGCCAGCAGCGTAAGCTTGTCAGATACGCAGTATTTT. It encodes CASSVSLSDTQYF. This chain joins TRBV9 and TRBJ2-3; D is unclear. The CDR3 consists of 13 residues. Trimming took 1 base from V and 4 from J, leaving 7 bases between them. Germline V gene sequence: CDR1 SGDLS, CDR2 YYNGEE.

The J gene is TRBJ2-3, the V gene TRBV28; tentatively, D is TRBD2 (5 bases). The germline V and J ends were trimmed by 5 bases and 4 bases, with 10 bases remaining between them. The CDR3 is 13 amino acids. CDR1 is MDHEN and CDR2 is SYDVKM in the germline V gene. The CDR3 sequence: CASSEQRADTQYF. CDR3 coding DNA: TGTGCCAGCAGTGAACAGAGGGCAGATACGCAGTATTTT. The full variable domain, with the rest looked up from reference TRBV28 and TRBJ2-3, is DVKVTQSSRYLVKRTGEKVFLECVQDMDHENMFWYRQDPGLGLRLIYFSYDVKMKEKGDIPEGYSVSREKKERFSLILESASTNQTSMYLCASSEQRADTQYFGPGTRLTVL.

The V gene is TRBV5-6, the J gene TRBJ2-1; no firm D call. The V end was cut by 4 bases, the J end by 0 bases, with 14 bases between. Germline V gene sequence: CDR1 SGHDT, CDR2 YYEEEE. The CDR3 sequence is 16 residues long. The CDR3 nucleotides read TGTGCCAGCAGCGGGAATGGTTGGGGCTCCTACAATGAGCAGTTCTTC. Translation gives CASSGNGWGSYNEQFF.

CDR3 residues: CASSLGRATDTQYF. The CDR3 DNA reads as TGTGCCAGCAGTTTGGGCAGGGCCACAGATACGCAGTATTTT. The chain links TRBV6-5 to TRBJ2-3; TRBD1 might be the D (5 bases). Trimming pared 4 bases from V and 2 bases from J, leaving 10 bases between. The CDR3 has 14 amino acids. Looked up from germline, CDR1 is MNHEY and CDR2 is SVGAGI.

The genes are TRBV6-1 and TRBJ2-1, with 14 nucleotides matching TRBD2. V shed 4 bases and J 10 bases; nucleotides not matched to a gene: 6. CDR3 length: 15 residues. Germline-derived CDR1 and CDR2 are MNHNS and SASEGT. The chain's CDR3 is CASSAGLAGVWEQFF. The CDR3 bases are TGTGCCAGCAGTGCGGGACTAGCGGGGGTTTGGGAGCAGTTCTTC.

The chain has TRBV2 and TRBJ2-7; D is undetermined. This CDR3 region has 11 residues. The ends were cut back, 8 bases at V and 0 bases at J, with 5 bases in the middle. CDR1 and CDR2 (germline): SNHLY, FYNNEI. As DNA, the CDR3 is TGTGCCAGCTTTAACTCCTACGAGCAGTACTTC. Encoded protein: CASFNSYEQYF. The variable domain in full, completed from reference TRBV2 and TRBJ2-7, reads EPEVTQTPSHQVTQMGQEVILRCVPISNHLYFYWYRQILGQKVEFLVSFYNNEISEKSEIFDDQFSVERPDGSNFTLKIRSTKLEDSAMYFCASFNSYEQYFGPGTRLTVT.

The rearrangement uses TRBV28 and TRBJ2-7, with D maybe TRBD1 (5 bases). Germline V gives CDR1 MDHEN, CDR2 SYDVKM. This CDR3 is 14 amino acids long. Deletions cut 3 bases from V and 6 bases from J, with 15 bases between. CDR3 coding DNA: TGTGCCAGCAGTTTTTTCAGGGCCTTGAGCGAGCAGTACTTC. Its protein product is CASSFFRALSEQYF.

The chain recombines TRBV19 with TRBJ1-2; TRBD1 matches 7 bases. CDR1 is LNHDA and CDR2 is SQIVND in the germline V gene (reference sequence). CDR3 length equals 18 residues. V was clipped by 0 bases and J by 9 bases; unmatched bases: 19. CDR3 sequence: CASSIDREGVGQENRYTF. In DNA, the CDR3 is TGTGCCAGTAGTATAGATCGGGAAGGAGTTGGACAGGAGAATCGCTACACCTTC.

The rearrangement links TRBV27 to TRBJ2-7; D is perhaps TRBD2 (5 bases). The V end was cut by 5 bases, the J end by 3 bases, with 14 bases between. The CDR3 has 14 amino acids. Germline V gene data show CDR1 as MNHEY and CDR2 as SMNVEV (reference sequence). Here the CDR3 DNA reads TGTGCCAGCAGTCAAAACCCAGGAGGCTACGAGCAGTACTTC. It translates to CASSQNPGGYEQYF.

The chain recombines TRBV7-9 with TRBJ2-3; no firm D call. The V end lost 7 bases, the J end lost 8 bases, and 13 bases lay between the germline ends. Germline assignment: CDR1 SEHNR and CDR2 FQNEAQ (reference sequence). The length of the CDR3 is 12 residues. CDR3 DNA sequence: TGTGCCAGCACTACCTCGTGGGTTACGCAGTATTTT. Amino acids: CASTTSWVTQYF.